This T cell receptor (beta chain) was observed in a study of PD-L1 blockade in urothelial cancer. Study in general: Males with urothelial cancer arising in the bladder constituted most of the roughly 30 patients. Each blood sample yielded a median of roughly 150,000 T cells. Study-level results: Tumor-associated blood clones were expanded more by durable-benefit patients at 3 weeks.

A note on this clone: What it binds is not known.

Time point given: pretreatment peripheral blood. With 0 bases removed from V and 2 bases from J, the gap between germline ends came to 8 bases. Germline V CDR1 and CDR2: SEHNR, FQNEAQ (reference sequence). There are 15 residues in the CDR3. Only in-frame clones appear in the TCRdb table, and some are missing; sequencing was by immunoSEQ multiplex PCR. The sample lists 84,000 or so clones, 85% to 90% occurring once. The material sequenced was PBMCs, taken around atezolizumab (anti-PD-L1) treatment. The chain is built from TRBV7-9 and TRBJ2-1; D ambiguous. The clonotype was recovered from a man aged 55 to 70 with urothelial cancer. Written as DNA, the CDR3 is TGTGCCAGCAGCTTAGCACTCGCGGCCTACAATGAGCAGTTCTTC. Translation: CASSLALAAYNEQFF.